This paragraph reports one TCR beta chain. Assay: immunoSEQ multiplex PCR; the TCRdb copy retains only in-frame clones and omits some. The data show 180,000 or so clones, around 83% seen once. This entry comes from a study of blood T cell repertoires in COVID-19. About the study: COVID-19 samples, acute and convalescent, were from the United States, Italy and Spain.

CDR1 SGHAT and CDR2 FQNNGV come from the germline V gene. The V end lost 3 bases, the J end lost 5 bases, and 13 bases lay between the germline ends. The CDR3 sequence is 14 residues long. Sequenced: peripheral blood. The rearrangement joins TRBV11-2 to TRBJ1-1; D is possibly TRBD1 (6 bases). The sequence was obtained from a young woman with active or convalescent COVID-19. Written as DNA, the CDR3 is TGTGCCAGCAGCTTGACACAGGGAGATACTGAAGCTTTCTTT. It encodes CASSLTQGDTEAFF.